A selection of T cell receptor beta chains follows, all from one sample in a study of PD-L1 blockade in urothelial cancer. The data were produced by immunoSEQ multiplex PCR, yet TCRdb's version contains in-frame clones alone and is incomplete. Of approximately 72,000 clones in the sample, 86% are singletons; the top ten hold approximately 15%. Sequenced material: PBMCs, taken around atezolizumab (anti-PD-L1) treatment. All receptors derive from a man aged 55 to 70 with urothelial cancer. Each CDR3 is given with its conserved first and last residue. The order of the fields is D gene, J gene, clone size, V gene, CDR3 DNA, CDR3 protein. D genes are given only for firm matches. Some rows have no size entry. The others give once, few or many, or a class for an expanded clone.

d_call: NA; j_call: TRBJ2-7; clone_size: NA; v_call: TRBV5-1; cdr3_nt: TGCGCCAGCAGAGGGGATGTGTTCTCCTACGAGCAGTACTTC; cdr3_aa: CASRGDVFSYEQYF
d_call: NA; j_call: TRBJ2-3; clone_size: NA; v_call: TRBV5-1; cdr3_nt: TGCGCCAGCAGCCCAACGACAGGGACTAGCACAGATACGCAGTATTTT; cdr3_aa: CASSPTTGTSTDTQYF
d_call: NA; j_call: TRBJ2-6; clone_size: NA; v_call: TRBV5-5; cdr3_nt: TGTGCCAGCAGCTTGACTGGGGACAGGGCCAACGTCCTGACTTTC; cdr3_aa: CASSLTGDRANVLTF
d_call: TRBD2; j_call: TRBJ2-5; clone_size: NA; v_call: TRBV4-2; cdr3_nt: TGTGCCAGCAGCCACGAGCGGGGGTACCAAGAGACCCAGTACTTC; cdr3_aa: CASSHERGYQETQYF
d_call: NA; j_call: TRBJ2-7; clone_size: once; v_call: TRBV9; cdr3_nt: TGTGCCAGCAGCGTAGGCGGGGGCGGGGACTCCTACGAGCAGTACTTC; cdr3_aa: CASSVGGGGDSYEQYF
d_call: NA; j_call: TRBJ1-2; clone_size: NA; v_call: TRBV27; cdr3_nt: TGTGCCAGCAGTCGGACGGACAGCCATGGCTACACCTTC; cdr3_aa: CASSRTDSHGYTF
d_call: TRBD1; j_call: TRBJ1-2; clone_size: NA; v_call: TRBV6-1; cdr3_nt: TGTGCCAGCAGTGCCCGCAGGGACAGGGGGGACGGCTACACCTTC; cdr3_aa: CASSARRDRGDGYTF
d_call: NA; j_call: TRBJ2-7; clone_size: NA; v_call: TRBV6-5; cdr3_nt: TGTGCCAGCAGGAAGACAGACGCACTGTACTTC; cdr3_aa: CASRKTDALYF
d_call: TRBD1; j_call: TRBJ1-1; clone_size: NA; v_call: TRBV10-1; cdr3_nt: TGCGCCAGCAGAGGACAGGACACTGAAGCTTTCTTT; cdr3_aa: CASRGQDTEAFF
d_call: TRBD1; j_call: TRBJ2-5; clone_size: NA; v_call: TRBV25-1; cdr3_nt: TGTGCCAGCAGTGAATGGACAGGGCGGCCAGAGACCCAGTACTTC; cdr3_aa: CASSEWTGRPETQYF
d_call: TRBD1; j_call: TRBJ2-1; clone_size: NA; v_call: TRBV10-1; cdr3_nt: TGCGCCAGCAGTTTAGCCGGGACAGGGTTGAATAATGAGCAGTTCTTC; cdr3_aa: CASSLAGTGLNNEQFF
d_call: NA; j_call: TRBJ1-5; clone_size: NA; v_call: TRBV19; cdr3_nt: TGTGCTCTTCCGACTGGCGGCAGCAAGATAGTACCCCAGCATTTT; cdr3_aa: CALPTGGSKIVPQHF